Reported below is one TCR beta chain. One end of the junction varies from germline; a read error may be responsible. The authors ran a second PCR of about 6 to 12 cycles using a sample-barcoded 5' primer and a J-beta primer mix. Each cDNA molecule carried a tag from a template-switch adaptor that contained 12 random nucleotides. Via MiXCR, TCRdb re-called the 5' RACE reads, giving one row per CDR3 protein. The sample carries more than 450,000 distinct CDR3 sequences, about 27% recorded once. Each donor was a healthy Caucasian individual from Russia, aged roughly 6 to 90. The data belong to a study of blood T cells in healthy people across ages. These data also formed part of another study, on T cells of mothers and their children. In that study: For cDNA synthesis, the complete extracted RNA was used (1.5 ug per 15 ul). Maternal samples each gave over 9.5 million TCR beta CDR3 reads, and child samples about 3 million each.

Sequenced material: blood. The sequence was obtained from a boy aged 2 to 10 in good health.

CDR3 sequence reads: CASRPPAFGAETQYF. The DNA for the CDR3 is TGCGCCAGCAGGCCCCCCGCATTCGGGGCAGAGACCCAGTACTTC. The gene calls are TRBV28 and TRBJ2-5; D might be TRBD1 or TRBD2, each matching 5 bases. From germline, CDR1 is MDHEN and CDR2 SYDVKM. CDR3 length: 15 amino acids.